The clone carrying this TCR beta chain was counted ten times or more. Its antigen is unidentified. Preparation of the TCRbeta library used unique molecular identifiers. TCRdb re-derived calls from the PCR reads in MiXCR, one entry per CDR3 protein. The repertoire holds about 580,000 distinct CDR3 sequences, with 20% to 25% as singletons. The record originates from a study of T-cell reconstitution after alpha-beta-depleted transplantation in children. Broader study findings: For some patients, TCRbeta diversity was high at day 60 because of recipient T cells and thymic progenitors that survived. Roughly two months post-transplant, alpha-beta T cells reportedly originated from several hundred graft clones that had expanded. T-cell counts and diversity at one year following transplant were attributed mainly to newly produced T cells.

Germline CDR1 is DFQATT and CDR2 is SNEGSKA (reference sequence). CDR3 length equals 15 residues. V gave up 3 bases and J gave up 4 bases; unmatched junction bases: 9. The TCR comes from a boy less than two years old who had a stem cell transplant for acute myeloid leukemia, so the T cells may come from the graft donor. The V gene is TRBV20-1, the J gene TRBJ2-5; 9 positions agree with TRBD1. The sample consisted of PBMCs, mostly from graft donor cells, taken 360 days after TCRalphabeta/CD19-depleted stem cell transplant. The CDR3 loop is CSASPGQGVRETQYF. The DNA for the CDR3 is TGCAGTGCTAGCCCGGGACAGGGAGTGCGAGAGACCCAGTACTTC.